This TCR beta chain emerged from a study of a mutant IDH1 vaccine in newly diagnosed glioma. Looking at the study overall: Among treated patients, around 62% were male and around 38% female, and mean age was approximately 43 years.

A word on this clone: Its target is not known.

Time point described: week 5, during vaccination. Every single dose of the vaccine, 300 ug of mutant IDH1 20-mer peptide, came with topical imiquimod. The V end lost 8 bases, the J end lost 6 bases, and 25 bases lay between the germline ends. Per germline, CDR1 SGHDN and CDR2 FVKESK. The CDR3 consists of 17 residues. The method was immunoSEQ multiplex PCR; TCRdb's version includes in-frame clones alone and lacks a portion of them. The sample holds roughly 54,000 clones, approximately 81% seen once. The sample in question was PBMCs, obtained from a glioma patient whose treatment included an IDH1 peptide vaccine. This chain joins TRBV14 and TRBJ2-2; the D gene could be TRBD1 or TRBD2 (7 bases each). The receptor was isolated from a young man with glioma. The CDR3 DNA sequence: TGTGCCAGCGGCCCGGTGGGAGGGGGCGCTTTCGCCGGGGAGCTGTTTTTT. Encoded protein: CASGPVGGGAFAGELFF. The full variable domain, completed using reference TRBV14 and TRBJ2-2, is EAGVTQFPSHSVIEKGQTVTLRCDPISGHDNLYWYRRVMGKEIKFLLHFVKESKQDESGMPNNRFLAERTGGTYSTLKVQPAELEDSGVYFCASGPVGGGAFAGELFFGEGSRLTVL.